These T cell receptor beta chains were read from a single sample in a study of T cell responses to AZD1222 COVID-19 vaccine. Sequencing was performed with immunoSEQ multiplex PCR; in TCRdb, only in-frame clones are kept and a portion is missing. The table includes 120,000 or so clones, approximately 90% detected once. The sequencing here drew on peripheral blood, taken on day 0 of MenACWY control vaccination. The origin of the receptors is an adult in good health. CDR3s include the opening cysteine and the closing phenylalanine or tryptophan. D genes are given only for firm matches. Clone sizes are given selectively: once, few, many, or a class where the clone is expanded.

clone_size cdr3_length d_call j_call v_call cdr3_aa cdr3_nt
. 16 . TRBJ2-1 TRBV7-9 CASSYRLAPAYNEQFF TGTGCCAGCAGCTATCGACTGGCTCCAGCGTACAATGAGCAGTTCTTC
. 15 TRBD2 TRBJ2-1 TRBV14 CASSLLTSANNEQFF TGTGCCAGCAGCCTTCTTACTAGCGCCAACAATGAGCAGTTCTTC
. 13 . TRBJ2-7 TRBV2 CASSEVRRLGGNF TGTGCCAGCAGTGAAGTGCGGAGATTAGGAGGTAACTTC
. 18 TRBD2 TRBJ2-5 TRBV5-6 CASSSAIEGLAAQETQYF TGTGCCAGCAGCTCCGCAATCGAGGGACTAGCGGCACAAGAGACCCAGTACTTC
. 14 . TRBJ2-7 TRBV7-8 CASSLGTGVYEQYF TGTGCCAGCAGCTTAGGCACGGGTGTCTACGAGCAGTACTTC
. 12 . TRBJ2-5 TRBV5-1 CASSLVRGLQYF TGCGCCAGCAGCTTGGTTCGGGGACTCCAGTACTTC
once 15 TRBD1 TRBJ1-1 TRBV5-4 CASSQQTGWYTEAFF TGTGCCAGCAGCCAACAGACAGGGTGGTACACTGAAGCTTTCTTT
. 13 TRBD2 TRBJ2-3 TRBV5-8 CASNGLVADTQYF TGTGCCAGCAATGGACTAGTTGCAGATACGCAGTATTTT
. 19 . TRBJ1-3 TRBV7-6 CASSFAIRAASISGNTIYF TGTGCCAGCAGCTTTGCCATTAGAGCGGCCAGCATCTCTGGAAACACCATATATTTT
. 13 . TRBJ1-5 TRBV12-3/TRBV12-4 CASSFHPGGPQHF TGTGCCAGCAGTTTTCACCCCGGAGGGCCCCAGCATTTT
once 15 . TRBJ2-1 TRBV5-6 CASSLFGTHNNEQFF TGTGCCAGCAGCTTGTTCGGGACCCACAACAATGAGCAGTTCTTC
. 14 TRBD1 TRBJ1-6 TRBV2 CASRNTGGHSPLHF TGTGCCAGCAGGAACACAGGGGGCCATTCACCCCTCCACTTT
. 13 . TRBJ1-1 TRBV4-1 CASSQDRSTEAFF TGCGCCAGCAGCCAAGACAGGAGCACTGAAGCTTTCTTT
. 14 TRBD1 TRBJ2-3 TRBV5-6 CASSGGTGADTQYF TGTGCCAGCAGCGGGGGGACAGGGGCGGATACGCAGTATTTT
. 16 . TRBJ2-5 TRBV24-1 CATSDFGLADQETQYF TGTGCCACCAGTGATTTTGGTCTGGCAGACCAAGAGACCCAGTACTTC
. 16 . TRBJ2-1 TRBV11-3 CASSQRASVVFNEQFF TGTGCCAGCAGCCAGCGAGCTAGCGTTGTATTCAATGAGCAGTTCTTC
. 12 . TRBJ1-2 TRBV21-1 CASRDRGGGYTF TGTGCCAGCAGGGACAGGGGAGGCGGCTACACCTTC
. 18 . TRBJ1-6 TRBV9 CASSVGSLGGSYNSPLHF TGTGCCAGCAGCGTAGGATCCCTGGGTGGATCCTATAATTCACCCCTCCACTTT
. 15 TRBD2 TRBJ2-1 TRBV9 CASSVVSGRVNEQFF TGTGCCAGCAGCGTAGTAAGCGGGAGGGTCAATGAGCAGTTCTTC